The sequence of this TCR beta chain was determined in a study of T cell repertoires in cytomegalovirus infection. Study information: Both CMV infection and a matching HLA type were indicated by public TCR beta signatures. Overall study findings and caveats: CMV carriers having the relevant HLA were flagged by cumulative public TCR beta family frequency. CMV-specific TCR beta clonotypes restricted by HLA-C were the ones dominating the ex vivo response.

In its sample, this clonotype was seen a few times. No antigen is known for it. V dropped 5 bases and J dropped 2 bases, with 19 bases sitting between them. Germline lookup yields CDR1 MNHEY and CDR2 SVGEGT. The CDR3 has 17 amino acids. TCRdb reprocessed the reads with MiXCR, giving one entry per CDR3 protein. The table lists 150,000 to 200,000 distinct CDR3 sequences, approximately 15% of them singletons. The TCR sequence derives from a human donor in good health (CMV status not recorded). Some clones in this sample may be carry-over from other donors' samples. V gene TRBV6-2 or TRBV6-3 combines with J gene TRBJ2-1; D is possibly TRBD1 (6 bases). Sequenced: PBMCs. The CDR3 coding sequence is TGTGCCAGCAGTGAACAGGGACCGCACCTAACCTACAATGAGCAGTTCTTC. Translated, it gives CASSEQGPHLTYNEQFF.